This T cell receptor (beta chain) was found in a study of Tregs in tolerant kidney transplant recipients. Study-wide context: Sorting of CD4+CD25+CD127- cells followed roughly 3-day belatacept mixed lymphocyte reactions, sometimes with roughly 5-day graft donor restimulation. Broader study findings: Few patients were studied, so findings need validation in larger groups. Tregs expanded with activated donor B cells seemed most donor-specific. This study did not directly address biological reproducibility.

The repertoire was sequenced with immunoSEQ multiplex PCR; TCRdb's copy has only in-frame clones and lacks some. The profile shows fewer than 45,000 clones, roughly 95% of them singletons. V lost 1 base, J lost 9 bases, and 16 bases lay in between. CDR1 and CDR2 (germline): SGHKS, YYEKEE (reference sequence). The CDR3 is made up of 14 amino acids. With regard to this clone: Its antigen is not identified.

The chain uses TRBV5-5 and TRBJ1-1; possibly TRBD1 for D (5 bases). Sequenced input: Tregs from blood cultured with allogeneic cells. The clonotype originates from a human donor in good health. In DNA, the CDR3 is TGTGCCAGCAGCTTGAGGACGGGGGTTGGAAAAGCTTTCTTT. Amino acids: CASSLRTGVGKAFF.